Only one count was recorded for the clone carrying this T cell receptor (beta chain). This entry belongs to a study of blood T cell repertoires in COVID-19. Authors' analysis steps: Cell counts per sample came from amplifying reference gene primers. Sequencing was performed with immunoSEQ multiplex PCR; in TCRdb, only in-frame clones are kept and a portion is missing. The D gene and trimming were derived from the DNA, and the V and J assignments and clone size from that table. The sample lists just under 350,000 clones, about 88% seen once, with approximately 7.3% in the top ten. Those enrolled in Seattle joined during active infection and were followed longitudinally afterward. Germline CDR1 and CDR2: MNHEY and SVGAGI. This CDR3 contains 14 residues. The junction had 9 bases not matched to a gene; V was cut back by 7 bases and J by 4 bases.

Sequenced sample: peripheral blood. J is TRBJ1-1 and V is TRBV6-5; 7 nucleotides agree with TRBD1. The clonotype comes from an older woman with COVID-19, enrolled during active disease. CDR3 bases: TGTGCCAGCACCGAGGGGGCGGGGAGCACTGAAGCTTTCTTT. It yields the protein CASTEGAGSTEAFF.